This T cell receptor beta chain appears in the sequencing data of a study of cytomegalovirus exposure and HLA in healthy donors. General study results and limits: A few CMV-associated chains proved CMV antigen-specific in vitro. Exclusion as indistinguishable affected some V segments, including TRBV6-2 and TRBV6-3. TCR beta chains numbering 164 were designated cytomegalovirus-associated. A later analysis found most CMV-associated TCR beta chains apparently HLA-restricted.

As regards this clone: Its specificity is unknown.

Trimming cost V 4 bases and J 4 bases; bases outside gene matches: 10. This CDR3 contains 15 residues. The germline V gene has CDR1 SGHAT and CDR2 FQDESV (reference sequence). A multiplex PCR was run with 60 Vbeta primers and 13 Jbeta primers. The table came from immunoSEQ multiplex PCR; TCRdb's copy has only in-frame clones and leaves some out. Found here are about 160,000 clones; the top ten clones hold around 1.9%. The TCR comes from a man aged 25-45 years in good health and CMV-seronegative. Sequenced sample: PBMCs. The rearrangement links TRBV11-1 to TRBJ2-7, with 7 bases identical to TRBD1. The CDR3 protein is CASSSTVDRPYEQYF. CDR3 nucleotides: TGTGCCAGCAGCTCGACCGTGGACAGGCCTTACGAGCAGTACTTC.